Below, 16 T cell receptor beta chains from the same sample are listed, as sequenced in a study of shared clonotypes between healthy human individuals. Naive-designated CD8 cells lacked CD45RO, were positively enriched for CCR7, and omitted terminally differentiated effector memory CD45RA+ cells. Assay: immunoSEQ multiplex PCR; the TCRdb copy retains only in-frame clones and omits some. The sample contains approximately 1.9 million clones, 90% to 95% of which appear only once. Sequencing used naive CD8+ T cells from PBMCs. These receptors came from a man younger than 30 in good health. Some clones in this sample may be carry-over from other donors' samples.

The chain links TRBV19 to TRBJ2-1; 7 bases match TRBD2. J lost 8 bases, V lost 9 bases, and 10 bases had no gene match. From germline, CDR1 is LNHDA and CDR2 SQIVND (reference sequence). There are 13 residues in the CDR3. CDR3 amino acids: CASVTGAGDEQFF. CDR3 coding DNA: TGTGCCAGCGTGACGGGCGCGGGGGATGAGCAGTTCTTC.

The chain couples TRBV27 to TRBJ2-5; possibly TRBD2 for D (6 bases). The V end was cut by 7 bases, the J end by 2 bases, with 14 bases between. The germline V gene encodes CDR1 MNHEY and CDR2 SMNVEV (reference sequence). The CDR3 totals 14 residues. The DNA of the CDR3 is TGTGCCAGCACCGTCGTGGGGGGACAAGAGACCCAGTACTTC. Amino acids: CASTVVGGQETQYF.

The CDR3 DNA follows: TGTGCCAGCAGCTCATTATCCGGGACGGAAGCAACTAATGAAAAACTGTTTTTT. This encodes CASSSLSGTEATNEKLFF. V and J are TRBV7-9 and TRBJ1-4, with D perhaps matching TRBD1 (5 bases). Germline CDR1 is SEHNR and CDR2 is FQNEAQ (reference sequence). CDR3 size: 18 residues. The V end lost 4 bases, the J end lost 0 bases, and 18 bases lay between the germline ends.

The J gene is TRBJ1-1, the V gene TRBV10-2; the D gene is possibly TRBD1 (5 bases). CDR3 length equals 13 residues. V was clipped by 2 bases and J by 8 bases, with 12 bases between them. The V gene's germline CDR1 is WSHSY and CDR2 SAAADI. Here the CDR3 reads CASSETKGPEAFF. For the CDR3, the DNA is TGCGCCAGCAGTGAGACGAAGGGGCCCGAAGCTTTCTTT.

This clone was detected once. V gene TRBV27 combines with J gene TRBJ2-7; 7 nucleotides agree with TRBD1. Germline loops: CDR1 MNHEY, CDR2 SMNVEV (reference sequence). The CDR3 is made up of 14 amino acids. V lost 3 bases and J lost 2; bases outside the gene matches: 4. CDR3 coding DNA: TGTGCCAGCAGTTTTAGGACAGGACCCTACGAGCAGTACTTC. It is translated as CASSFRTGPYEQYF.

DNA for the CDR3: TGTGCCTGGAGTGTCCCTGGACTACCCTACGAGCAGTACTTC. Residues: CAWSVPGLPYEQYF. The chain links TRBV30 to TRBJ2-7; a possible D gene is TRBD2 (6 bases). The CDR3 sequence is 14 residues long. CDR1 is GTSNPN, CDR2 SVGIG, per germline (reference sequence). With 0 bases removed from V and 2 bases from J, the gap between germline ends came to 11 bases.

J is TRBJ1-2 and V is TRBV28, with 8 bases identical to TRBD1. Germline V gene data show CDR1 as MDHEN and CDR2 as SYDVKM. The CDR3 is made up of 14 amino acids. V shed 5 bases, J shed 5 bases, and the junction held 7 bases outside the gene matches. CDR3 residues: CASSPSGQGYGYTF. The CDR3 DNA is TGTGCCAGCAGTCCCTCAGGACAGGGATATGGCTACACCTTC.

V usage is TRBV6-5 and J usage is TRBJ2-3, with 8 bases aligning to TRBD2. V shed 5 bases, J shed 6 bases, and the junction held 7 bases outside the gene matches. This CDR3 has 14 amino acids. Germline V lookup: CDR1 MNHEY, CDR2 SVGAGI. The CDR3 protein is CASSKAGVQDTQYF. CDR3 DNA sequence: TGTGCCAGCAGTAAAGCGGGAGTTCAGGATACGCAGTATTTT.

The chain links TRBV7-9 to TRBJ2-3, with 8 bases that match TRBD1. With 4 bases clipped from V and 2 bases from J, the junction kept 5 bases outside the gene matches. The CDR3 length is 15 residues. The germline V gene encodes CDR1 SEHNR and CDR2 FQNEAQ (reference sequence). DNA of the CDR3: TGTGCCAGCAGCTCCTACAGGGGGAACACAGATACGCAGTATTTT. Translating it yields CASSSYRGNTDTQYF.

The chain carries TRBV5-6 and TRBJ1-2, with TRBD1 matching 9 bases. The CDR3 spans 16 residues. V dropped 2 bases and J dropped 5; count of bases not matched to a gene: 10. Germline V CDR1 and CDR2: SGHDT, YYEEEE. The CDR3: CASSFAGTGTIYGYTF. The CDR3 DNA sequence: TGTGCCAGCAGCTTTGCAGGGACAGGGACGATTTATGGCTACACCTTC. The full variable domain, in which reference TRBV5-6 and TRBJ1-2 provide the parts outside the CDR3, is DAGVTQSPTHLIKTRGQQVTLRCSPKSGHDTVSWYQQALGQGPQFIFQYYEEEERQRGNFPDRFSGHQFPNYSSELNVNALLLGDSALYLCASSFAGTGTIYGYTFGSGTRLTVV.

J is TRBJ2-2 and V is TRBV6-5, with D perhaps matching TRBD1 (5 bases). V lost 2 bases and J 0 bases, leaving 10 bases between the germline ends. Germline lookup yields CDR1 MNHEY and CDR2 SVGAGI. The CDR3 totals 16 residues. CDR3 DNA sequence: TGTGCCAGCAGTTACACACGGACAACGAACACCGGGGAGCTGTTTTTT. It translates to CASSYTRTTNTGELFF.

V is TRBV11-2 and J is TRBJ1-2; TRBD1 might be the D (5 bases). Germline V gene lookup returns CDR1 SGHAT and CDR2 FQNNGV. With 1 base removed from V and 14 bases from J, the gap between germline ends came to 11 bases. The CDR3 covers 11 residues. The CDR3 protein is CASSLGGAGTF. CDR3 in DNA: TGTGCCAGCAGCTTAGGTGGGGCTGGTACCTTC.

V is TRBV11-2 and J is TRBJ1-2; no firm D call. CDR3 length: 14 residues. Trimming cost V 0 bases and J 3 bases, with 8 bases left between them. Germline V gene data show CDR1 as SGHAT and CDR2 as FQNNGV. The CDR3 sequence is CASSLDTVYYGYTF. The CDR3 coding sequence is TGTGCCAGCAGCTTAGATACGGTCTACTATGGCTACACCTTC.

This clone was seen once. The chain joins TRBV27 to TRBJ2-1; 10 bases agree with TRBD2. V lost 4 bases, J lost 10 bases, and 10 bases stayed unmatched. The length of the CDR3 is 15 residues. The V gene's germline CDR1 is MNHEY and CDR2 SMNVEV (reference sequence). The CDR3: CASSSGTSAKKEQFF. CDR3 DNA sequence: TGTGCCAGCAGTTCTGGGACTAGCGCCAAAAAAGAGCAGTTCTTC.

This rearrangement joins TRBV9 to TRBJ2-1, with TRBD2 identical over 9 bases. With V trimmed by 2 bases and J by 3 bases, 18 bases remained unmatched. The germline V gene encodes CDR1 SGDLS and CDR2 YYNGEE. This CDR3 spans 20 amino acids. The CDR3 DNA follows: TGTGCCAGCAGCGTCGAATCGGGTAGTAGCGGGAGTTCCCACTACAATGAGCAGTTCTTC. Residues: CASSVESGSSGSSHYNEQFF.

This clone appeared a few times. Other DNA sequences within the sample encode an identical CDR3. This chain uses TRBV7-9 with TRBJ2-1; the D gene is possibly TRBD1 (6 bases). The CDR3 consists of 14 residues. Germline loops: CDR1 SEHNR, CDR2 FQNEAQ (reference sequence). Trimming took off 5 bases at V and 0 bases at J, with 8 bases between the two ends. The CDR3 loop reads CASSPTGSYNEQFF. As DNA, the CDR3 is TGTGCCAGCAGCCCGACAGGCTCCTACAATGAGCAGTTCTTC.